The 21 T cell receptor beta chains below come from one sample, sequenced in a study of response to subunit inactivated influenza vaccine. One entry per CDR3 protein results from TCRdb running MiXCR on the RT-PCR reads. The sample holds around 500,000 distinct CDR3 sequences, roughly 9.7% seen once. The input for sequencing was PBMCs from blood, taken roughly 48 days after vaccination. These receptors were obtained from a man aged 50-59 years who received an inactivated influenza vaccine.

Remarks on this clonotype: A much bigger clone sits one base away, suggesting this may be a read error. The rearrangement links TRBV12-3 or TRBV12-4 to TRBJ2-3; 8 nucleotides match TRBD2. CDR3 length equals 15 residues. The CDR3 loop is CASLSGGSGPDTEYF. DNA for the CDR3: TGTGCCAGCCTGTCGGGGGGGTCGGGTCCAGATACGGAGTATTTT.

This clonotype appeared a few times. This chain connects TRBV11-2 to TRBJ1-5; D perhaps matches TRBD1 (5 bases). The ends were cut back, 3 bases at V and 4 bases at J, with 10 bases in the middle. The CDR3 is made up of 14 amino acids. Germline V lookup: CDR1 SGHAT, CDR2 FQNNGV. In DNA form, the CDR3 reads TGTGCCAGCAGCTTTTCGGCAGGGAATCAGCCCCAGCATTTT. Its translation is CASSFSAGNQPQHF.

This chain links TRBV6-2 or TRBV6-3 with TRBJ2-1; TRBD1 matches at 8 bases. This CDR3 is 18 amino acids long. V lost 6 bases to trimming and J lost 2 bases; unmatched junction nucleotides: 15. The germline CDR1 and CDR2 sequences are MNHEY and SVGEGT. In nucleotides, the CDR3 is TGTGCCAGCAGACCCGGAAGATGGGGACAGGAAGCCTACAATGAGCAGTTCTTC. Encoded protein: CASRPGRWGQEAYNEQFF.

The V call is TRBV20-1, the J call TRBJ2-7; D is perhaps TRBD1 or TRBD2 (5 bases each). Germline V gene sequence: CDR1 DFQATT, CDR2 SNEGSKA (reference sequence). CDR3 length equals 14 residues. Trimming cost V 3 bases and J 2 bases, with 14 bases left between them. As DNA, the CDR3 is TGCAGTGCTAGTCGACGTGGGGGTCCCTACGAGCAGTACTTC. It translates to CSASRRGGPYEQYF.

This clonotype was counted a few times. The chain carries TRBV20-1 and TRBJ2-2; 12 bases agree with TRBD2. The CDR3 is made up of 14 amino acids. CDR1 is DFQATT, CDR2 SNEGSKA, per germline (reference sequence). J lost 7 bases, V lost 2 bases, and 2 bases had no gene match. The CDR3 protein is CSARSSGRVGELFF. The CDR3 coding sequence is TGCAGTGCTAGATCTAGCGGGAGGGTCGGGGAGCTGTTTTTT.

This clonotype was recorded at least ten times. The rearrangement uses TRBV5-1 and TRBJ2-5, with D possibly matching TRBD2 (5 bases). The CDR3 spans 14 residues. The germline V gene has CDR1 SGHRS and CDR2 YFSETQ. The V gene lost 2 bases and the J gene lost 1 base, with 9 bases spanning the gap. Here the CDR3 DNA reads TGCGCCAGCAGCTTTAGCGTACCCCAAGAGACCCAGTACTTC. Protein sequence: CASSFSVPQETQYF.

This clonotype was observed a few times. DNA for the CDR3: TGCGCCAGCGGTCGGATGCGGGAGGGGCGTGGCACAGATACGCAGTATTTT. Its protein product is CASGRMREGRGTDTQYF. The chain employs TRBV5-1 and TRBJ2-3; the match to TRBD2 covers 9 bases. The CDR3 has 17 amino acids. The junction had 13 bases not matched to a gene; V was cut back by 7 bases and J by 1 base. Per the germline V gene, CDR1 is SGHRS and CDR2 is YFSETQ. Using reference TRBV5-1 and TRBJ2-3 for the parts outside the CDR3, the full variable domain is KAGVTQTPRYLIKTRGQQVTLSCSPISGHRSVSWYQQTPGQGLQFLFEYFSETQRNKGNFPGRFSGRQFSNSRSEMNVSTLELGDSALYLCASGRMREGRGTDTQYFGPGTRLTVL.

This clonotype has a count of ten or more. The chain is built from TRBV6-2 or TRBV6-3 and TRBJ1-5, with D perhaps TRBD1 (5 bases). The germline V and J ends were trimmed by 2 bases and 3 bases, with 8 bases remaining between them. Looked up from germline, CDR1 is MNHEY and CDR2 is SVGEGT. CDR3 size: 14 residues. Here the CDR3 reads CASSYIRANQPQHF. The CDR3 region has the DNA TGTGCCAGCAGTTACATCAGGGCCAATCAGCCCCAGCATTTT.

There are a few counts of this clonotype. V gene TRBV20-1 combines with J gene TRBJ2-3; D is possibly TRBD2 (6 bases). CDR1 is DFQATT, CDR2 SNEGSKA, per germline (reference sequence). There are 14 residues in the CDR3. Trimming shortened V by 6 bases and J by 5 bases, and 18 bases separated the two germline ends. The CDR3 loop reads CSAQDGVGGDTQYF. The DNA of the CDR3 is TGCAGTGCCCAGGACGGCGTGGGGGGAGATACGCAGTATTTT.

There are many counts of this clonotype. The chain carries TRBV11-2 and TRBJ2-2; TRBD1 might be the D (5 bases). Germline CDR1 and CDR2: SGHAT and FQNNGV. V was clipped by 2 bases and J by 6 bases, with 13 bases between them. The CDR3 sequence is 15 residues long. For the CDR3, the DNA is TGTGCCAGCAGCTTACAGGGTCGGTGGTCCGGGGAGCTGTTTTTT. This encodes CASSLQGRWSGELFF.

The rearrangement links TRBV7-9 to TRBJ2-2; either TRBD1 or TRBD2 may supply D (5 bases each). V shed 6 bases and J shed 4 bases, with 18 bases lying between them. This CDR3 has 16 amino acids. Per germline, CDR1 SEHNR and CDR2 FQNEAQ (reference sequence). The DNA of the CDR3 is TGTGCCAGCAGTTCCCCCGGGACCAGCGCCACCGGGGAGCTGTTTTTT. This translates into CASSSPGTSATGELFF.

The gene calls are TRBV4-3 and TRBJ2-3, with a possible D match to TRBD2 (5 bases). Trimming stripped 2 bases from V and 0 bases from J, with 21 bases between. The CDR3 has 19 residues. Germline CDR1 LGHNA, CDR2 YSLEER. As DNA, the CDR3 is TGCGCCAGCAGCCAAAACCCGCGAGGGTCTCGAGTCAGCACAGATACGCAGTATTTT. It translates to CASSQNPRGSRVSTDTQYF.

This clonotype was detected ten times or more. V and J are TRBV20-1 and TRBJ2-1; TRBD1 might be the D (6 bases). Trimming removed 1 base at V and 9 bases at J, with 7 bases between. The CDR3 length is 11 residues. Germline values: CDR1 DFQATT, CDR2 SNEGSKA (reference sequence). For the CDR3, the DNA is TGCAGTGCTAGAGGGGGGCCTGAGCAGTTCTTC. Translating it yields CSARGGPEQFF.

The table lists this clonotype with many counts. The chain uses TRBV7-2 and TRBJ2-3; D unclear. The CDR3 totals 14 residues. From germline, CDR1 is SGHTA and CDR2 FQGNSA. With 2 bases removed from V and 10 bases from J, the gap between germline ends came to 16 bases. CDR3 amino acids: CASSLRRQANAQYF. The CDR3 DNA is TGTGCCAGCAGCTTACGGCGGCAGGCCAATGCGCAGTATTTT.

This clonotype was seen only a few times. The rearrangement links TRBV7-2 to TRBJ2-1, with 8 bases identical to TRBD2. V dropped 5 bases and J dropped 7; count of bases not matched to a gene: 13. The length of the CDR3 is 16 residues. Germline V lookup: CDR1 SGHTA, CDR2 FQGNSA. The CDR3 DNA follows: TGTGCCAGCAGCAAGACGAGCGGGATAGCGGGGAATGAGCAGTTCTTC. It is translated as CASSKTSGIAGNEQFF.

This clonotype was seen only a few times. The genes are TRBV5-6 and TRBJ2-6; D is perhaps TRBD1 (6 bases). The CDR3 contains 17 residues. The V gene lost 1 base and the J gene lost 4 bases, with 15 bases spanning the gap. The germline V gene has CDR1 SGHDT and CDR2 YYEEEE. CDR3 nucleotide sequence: TGTGCCAGCAGCTTGCGGAACAGGGCAGGCGGGGCCAACGTCCTGACTTTC. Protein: CASSLRNRAGGANVLTF.

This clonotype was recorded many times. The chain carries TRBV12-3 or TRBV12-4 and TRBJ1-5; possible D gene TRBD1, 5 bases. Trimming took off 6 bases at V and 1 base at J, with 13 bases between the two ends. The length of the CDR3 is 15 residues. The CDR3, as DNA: TGTGCCAGCAGCCCAGCCCCAGGGAGCAATCAGCCCCAGCATTTT. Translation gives CASSPAPGSNQPQHF.

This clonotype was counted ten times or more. As DNA, the CDR3 is TGCAGTGCTGGGACCCCTGGGGGGGGTGGCGGGGAGCTGTTTTTT. It yields the protein CSAGTPGGGGGELFF. The chain carries TRBV20-1 and TRBJ2-2; 7 bases agree with TRBD2. J lost 7 bases, V lost 5 bases, and 13 bases had no gene match. CDR3 length: 15 residues. CDR1 and CDR2 (germline): DFQATT, SNEGSKA (reference sequence).

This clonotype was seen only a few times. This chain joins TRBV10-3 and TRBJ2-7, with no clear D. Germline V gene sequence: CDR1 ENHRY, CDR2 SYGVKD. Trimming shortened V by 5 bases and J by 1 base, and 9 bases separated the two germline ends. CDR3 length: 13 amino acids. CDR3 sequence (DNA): TGTGCCATCAGTCCGGGTTTATCCTACGAGCAGTACTTC. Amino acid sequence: CAISPGLSYEQYF.

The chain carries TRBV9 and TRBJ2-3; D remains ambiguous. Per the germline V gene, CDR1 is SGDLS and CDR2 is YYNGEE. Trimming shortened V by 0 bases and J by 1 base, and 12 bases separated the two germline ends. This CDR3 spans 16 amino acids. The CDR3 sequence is CASSVVGESGTDTQYF. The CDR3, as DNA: TGTGCCAGCAGCGTAGTGGGCGAATCGGGCACAGATACGCAGTATTTT.

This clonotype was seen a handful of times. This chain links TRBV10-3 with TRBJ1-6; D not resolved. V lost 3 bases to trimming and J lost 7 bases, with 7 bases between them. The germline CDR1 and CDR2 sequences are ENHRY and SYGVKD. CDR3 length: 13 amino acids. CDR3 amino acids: CAISEPENSPLHF. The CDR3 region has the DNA TGTGCCATCAGTGAACCCGAGAATTCACCCCTCCACTTT.